This TCR beta chain was identified in a study of regulatory dendritic cells for organ transplantation. Looked up from germline, CDR1 is LGHNA and CDR2 is YSLEER. The CDR3 length is 22 residues. Trimming left V 2 bases short and J 0 bases short, with 30 bases between. Concerning this clone itself: Its matching antigen is unknown.

The data were produced by immunoSEQ multiplex PCR, yet TCRdb's version contains in-frame clones alone and is incomplete. Of under 40,000 clones in the sample, 75% to 95% were seen once. The study, taken as a whole, reports: The most alloreactive TCR clonotypes were found in resting memory CD8+ cells. Memory T cells were less diverse than naive, with memory CD8+ most oligoclonal. The authors noted considerable between-person heterogeneity in alloreactive memory CD8+ cells.

This chain links TRBV4-3 with TRBJ2-3; D is tentatively TRBD1 or TRBD2 (5 bases each). This receptor was obtained from a human donor in good health. Sequencing used naive CD8+ T cells from blood. Subset meaning: CD45RA+ naive T cells. CDR3 sequence: CASSQIGAPRSRFFVSTDTQYF. The CDR3 DNA is TGCGCCAGCAGCCAAATCGGGGCGCCCCGGAGTCGTTTCTTCGTAAGCACAGATACGCAGTATTTT.